A selection of T cell receptor beta chains follows, all from one sample in a study of CD8 T cells in ankylosing spondylitis. TCRdb analysed the 5' RACE reads with MiXCR anew, one entry per CDR3 protein. The sample lists 100,000 to 150,000 distinct CDR3 sequences, more than 6.5% occurring once. The sequenced sample was blood, either unsorted or a sorted T cell fraction (not recorded which). The receptors here all came from a male donor with ankylosing spondylitis or in good health (not recorded which). Both conserved end residues are part of each CDR3. A D gene is named only where the DNA matches it firmly. Size values are once, few and many counts, or a class for expanded clones, and some rows have none.

>TRBV5-1|NA|TRBD1|TRBJ2-7
TGCGCCAGCAGAATCGGGACAGCACCTTACGAGCAGTACTTC
CASRIGTAPYEQYF
>TRBV7-2|many|TRBD2|TRBJ2-7
TGTGCCAGCAGCTTAACTCCTAGCGGGGTATACGAGCAGTACTTC
CASSLTPSGVYEQYF
>TRBV29-1|NA|NA|TRBJ1-5
TGCAGCGTTGGTTTTAGCAATCAGCCCCAGCATTTT
CSVGFSNQPQHF
>TRBV7-3|NA|NA|TRBJ2-1
TGTGCCAGCAGCTTAATGGGCAGAACTCACAATGAGCAGTTCTTC
CASSLMGRTHNEQFF
>TRBV20-1|many|NA|TRBJ1-1
TGCAGTGCTAGAGATCGAGGGAACACTGAAGCTTTCTTT
CSARDRGNTEAFF
>TRBV20-1|many|NA|TRBJ2-7
TGCAGTGCACCCGGAGGGTACGAGCAGTACTTC
CSAPGGYEQYF
>TRBV20-1|many|TRBD1|TRBJ1-5
TGCAGTGCTGGACAGGGTGATGGTAATCAGCCCCAGCATTTT
CSAGQGDGNQPQHF
>TRBV7-9|many|NA|TRBJ2-7
TGTGCCAGCAGTCTTCCAACAGGGCGCGAGCAGTACTTC
CASSLPTGREQYF
>TRBV4-2|many|NA|TRBJ2-3
TGTGCCAGCAGCCATGGTGTGATGGGCCCCACAGATACGCAGTATTTT
CASSHGVMGPTDTQYF
>TRBV20-1|many|TRBD1|TRBJ2-7
TGCAGTGCTAGAGACGGACAGGGCCCCTACGAGCAGTACTTC
CSARDGQGPYEQYF
>TRBV12-3/TRBV12-4|many|NA|TRBJ1-1
TGTGCCAGCAGCCCCGACAGGGAAGCTTTCTTT
CASSPDREAFF
>TRBV7-2|many|NA|TRBJ1-1
TGTGCCAGCAGCTTAGAGTTTTACGGATCGAACACTGAAGCTTTCTTT
CASSLEFYGSNTEAFF
>TRBV5-1|many|TRBD1|TRBJ2-6
TGCGCCAGCAAGCCGGGACAGGGGGCGGCTGGGGCCAACGTCCTGACTTTC
CASKPGQGAAGANVLTF
>TRBV3-1|many|NA|TRBJ1-1
TGTGCCAGCAGCCCGGAGGGTGGGGGAATCACTGAAGCTTTCTTT
CASSPEGGGITEAFF
>TRBV6-4|many|NA|TRBJ2-2
TGTGCCAGCAGTGACCGGGACAACACCGGGGAGCTGTTTTTT
CASSDRDNTGELFF
>TRBV7-3|few|TRBD1|TRBJ1-2
TGTGCCAGCAGCCCGATGGTCGACAGGGCAATAGGTGGCTACACCTTC
CASSPMVDRAIGGYTF
>TRBV3-1|many|NA|TRBJ1-5
TGTGCCAGCAGCCAAGGGACAATTCCCCATAGCAATCAGCCCCAGCATTTT
CASSQGTIPHSNQPQHF
>TRBV7-8|many|NA|TRBJ2-7
TGTGCCAGCACTCTTGGGGCCCGGTTCGAGCAGTACTTC
CASTLGARFEQYF
>TRBV5-1|many|NA|TRBJ2-3
TGCGCCAGCAGACGAGAAGGACAGAGCACAGATACGCAGTATTTT
CASRREGQSTDTQYF
>TRBV20-1|many|NA|TRBJ2-3
TGCAGTGCTATGAAGCGAACTAGCACAGATACGCAGTATTTT
CSAMKRTSTDTQYF
>TRBV9|many|NA|TRBJ2-2
TGTGCCAGCAGCGTATCTAACACCGGGGAGCTGTTTTTT
CASSVSNTGELFF
>TRBV12-3/TRBV12-4|many|NA|TRBJ2-6
TGTGCCAGCACCCTCTCTGGGGCCAACGTCCTGACTTTC
CASTLSGANVLTF
>TRBV28|many|NA|TRBJ2-7
TGTGCCAGCAGCCTGACAGGTCCCTACGAGCAGTACTTC
CASSLTGPYEQYF
>TRBV20-1|many|NA|TRBJ2-3
TGCAGTGCTAGAGATGGGTGGGGGACAGATACGCAGTATTTT
CSARDGWGTDTQYF
>TRBV5-4|many|NA|TRBJ2-2
TGTGCCAGCAGACCCACCGGGACGCCCGAAGGCGGGGAGCTGTTTTTT
CASRPTGTPEGGELFF
>TRBV5-1|many|NA|TRBJ1-2
TGCGCCAGCAGCCCCGAGGCCGGAGACTATGGCTACACCTTC
CASSPEAGDYGYTF
>TRBV20-1|many|TRBD2|TRBJ2-1
TGCAGTGCTAGAAGTAGCGGGGGAAACAATGAGCAGTTCTTC
CSARSSGGNNEQFF
>TRBV9|many|TRBD2|TRBJ2-7
TGTGCCAGCAGCCCGGGACTAGCAAGCGAGCAGTACTTC
CASSPGLASEQYF
>TRBV7-2|many|NA|TRBJ1-1
TGTGCCAGCAGCGCCTCCGCGGGGAGGACTGAAGCTTTCTTT
CASSASAGRTEAFF
>TRBV7-3|many|NA|TRBJ2-2
TGTGCCAGCAGCTCTCGGACTGGTAACACCGGGGAGCTGTTTTTT
CASSSRTGNTGELFF
>TRBV5-4|many|TRBD1|TRBJ2-2
TGTGCCAGCAGCACCCCGAGACAGGGCGGGGAGCTGTTTTTT
CASSTPRQGGELFF
>TRBV29-1|NA|TRBD1|TRBJ2-1
TGCAGCGTTGACCCAAGGACAGGGGTAGATGAGCAGTTCTTC
CSVDPRTGVDEQFF
>TRBV12-3/TRBV12-4|many|NA|TRBJ2-7
TGTGCCAGCAGTCTACGCCAGGGGAGCTCCTACGAGCAGTACTTC
CASSLRQGSSYEQYF
>TRBV20-1|many|TRBD2|TRBJ2-2
TGCAGTGCAAGGACTAGCGGGAGGCGTCACACCGGGGAGCTGTTTTTT
CSARTSGRRHTGELFF
>TRBV5-1|many|NA|TRBJ2-2
TGCGCCAGCAGCTTGCAGGCAGGGAAGACCGGGGAGCTGTTTTTT
CASSLQAGKTGELFF
>TRBV7-3|many|NA|TRBJ1-6
TGTGCCAGCAGCTTACACCTCGATTCACCCCTCCACTTT
CASSLHLDSPLHF
>TRBV5-1|many|TRBD1|TRBJ2-1
TGCGCCAGCACCCCGGGACAGGTAAACAATGAGCAGTTCTTC
CASTPGQVNNEQFF
>TRBV28|once|NA|TRBJ1-1
TGTGCCAGCAGACCAAGGGGTGAAGCTTTCTTT
CASRPRGEAFF
>TRBV30|many|TRBD1|TRBJ1-4
TGTGCCTCGGGACAGAATAATGAAAAACTGTTTTTT
CASGQNNEKLFF
>TRBV11-2|many|TRBD1|TRBJ2-3
TGTGCCAGCAGCTTAAAAGACAGGGGTGCACAGTATTTT
CASSLKDRGAQYF
>TRBV20-1|many|TRBD1|TRBJ2-2
TGCAGTGCTTCTGACAGGGGGACCGGGGAGCTGTTTTTT
CSASDRGTGELFF
>TRBV12-3/TRBV12-4|many|NA|TRBJ2-5
TGTGCCAGCAGTTTAGCGCGGGGGCTCCAAGAGACCCAGTACTTC
CASSLARGLQETQYF
>TRBV20-1|many|NA|TRBJ2-2
TGCAGTGGGGCCCTTGTTAACACCGGGGAGCTGTTTTTT
CSGALVNTGELFF
>TRBV20-1|many|NA|TRBJ2-3
TGCAGTGCTAGAAAGAGGGTGGTAGATACGCAGTATTTT
CSARKRVVDTQYF
>TRBV28|many|TRBD2|TRBJ2-5
TGTGCCAGCAGTTTAGCGGGAGCCCAAGAGACCCAGTACTTC
CASSLAGAQETQYF
>TRBV20-1|many|TRBD2|TRBJ2-5
TGCAGTGCTAGGCTACTAGCGGGGCCACAAGAGACCCAGTACTTC
CSARLLAGPQETQYF
>TRBV20-1|many|TRBD2|TRBJ2-3
TGCAGTGCTAGACCGACTAGCGGGGGATGGGATACGCAGTATTTT
CSARPTSGGWDTQYF
>TRBV7-2|many|TRBD2|TRBJ2-2
TGTGCCAGCAGCCAAATAGCGGGAGCCTCGGCCGGGGAGCTGTTTTTT
CASSQIAGASAGELFF
>TRBV5-1|many|TRBD1|TRBJ1-4
TGCGCCAGCAGCTTTGGGGACAGAGATAATGAAAAACTGTTTTTT
CASSFGDRDNEKLFF
>TRBV20-1|many|NA|TRBJ1-1
TGCAGTGCTAGAGATCAGTCCAGGAGCACTGAAGCTTTCTTT
CSARDQSRSTEAFF
>TRBV5-1|many|NA|TRBJ2-4
TGCGCCAGCAGCTTGGGGGCCGACTTGGGCAAAAACATTCAGTACTTC
CASSLGADLGKNIQYF
>TRBV20-1|many|NA|TRBJ2-7
TGCAGTGCTAGAAAGGCAGACTCCTACGAGCAGTACTTC
CSARKADSYEQYF
>TRBV2|many|NA|TRBJ2-6
TGTGCCACGGCGGGCTCTGGGGCCAACGTCCTGACTTTC
CATAGSGANVLTF
>TRBV7-9|many|NA|TRBJ2-3
TGTGCCAGCAGCTCCGGGAGACAAAGCACAGATACGCAGTATTTT
CASSSGRQSTDTQYF
>TRBV4-1|many|NA|TRBJ2-1
TGCGCCAGCAGCGCCACTAGCTCCTACAATGAGCAGTTCTTC
CASSATSSYNEQFF
>TRBV28|NA|NA|TRBJ2-3
TGTGCCAGCAGTTTATTCCAGGGCCCAGATACGCAGTATTTT
CASSLFQGPDTQYF
>TRBV5-1|many|NA|TRBJ2-2
TGCGCCAGCAGCCCCCTGCGGCCGGTTCGGGCCGGGGAGCTGTTTTTT
CASSPLRPVRAGELFF
>TRBV9|many|NA|TRBJ2-1
TGTGCCAGCAGCGTAGACCAGAGGGGCGATGAGCAGTTCTTC
CASSVDQRGDEQFF
>TRBV5-1|many|TRBD2|TRBJ2-3
TGCGCCAGCAGCTCGTCTGGACTAGCGGGCACAGATACGCAGTATTTT
CASSSSGLAGTDTQYF